This TCR beta chain originates from a study of CD8+ T cells in alopecia areata. At the level of the study: A regimen of oral tofacitinib, 5 to 10 mg twice daily, was given to treated patients.

Sequencing relied on a cDNA template that was reverse transcribed from extracted RNA. TCRdb's table, derived via immunoSEQ multiplex PCR, lists solely in-frame clones and lacks some. Of over 150,000 clones in the sample, 55% to 75% were seen once. Described treatment: oral pan-JAK inhibitor, 5-10 mg twice daily. The CDR3 contains 11 residues. Germline V gives CDR1 MNHNS, CDR2 SASEGT. V was clipped by 7 bases and J by 4 bases, with 8 bases between them. This sequence was found in a human donor with alopecia areata. Here the sequenced sample was CD4+ T cells sorted from blood, taken at week 24, from a patient treated with tofacitinib. This chain uses TRBV6-1 with TRBJ2-7; D is undetermined. The CDR3 DNA sequence: TGTGCCAGCACAATCAAGTACGAGCAGTACTTC. Its translation: CASTIKYEQYF.